Presented here are 18 T cell receptor beta chains from one specimen sequenced in a study of regulatory and conventional T cells in RAG deficiency. Libraries were prepared by immunoSEQ multiplex PCR; TCRdb keeps only in-frame clonotypes and omits some of them. The sample includes around 30,000 clones, around 96% of them seen just once. Genomic DNA came from blood conventional CD4+ T cells gated CD25-low CD127-high. The sample also formed part of further work on regulatory T cells. That source notes: The primer mix had 52 TRBV and 13 TRBJ primers.

Sequences were obtained from CD25- CD4+ T cells sorted from blood. These receptor sequences come from a human donor in good health.

The chain recombines TRBV6-5 with TRBJ2-7; weak D call: TRBD2 (6 bases). Germline V gene data show CDR1 as MNHEY and CDR2 as SVGAGI. The V end lost 0 bases, the J end lost 3 bases, and 12 bases lay between the germline ends. This CDR3 contains 15 residues. CDR3 DNA sequence: TGTGCCAGCAGTTACTCCCCGCCGGGAGTCTACGAGCAGTACTTC. Its translation: CASSYSPPGVYEQYF.

Only one count was recorded for this clone. Written as DNA, the CDR3 is TGTGCCAGCAGTTTAATACTCTGGCTAGCGAAGGATACGCAGTATTTT. It is translated as CASSLILWLAKDTQYF. V usage is TRBV28 and J usage is TRBJ2-3, with a possible D match to TRBD2 (6 bases). CDR3 length: 16 residues. The germline CDR1 and CDR2 sequences are MDHEN and SYDVKM. The V end lost 2 bases, the J end lost 6 bases, and 18 bases lay between the germline ends.

V gene TRBV30 combines with J gene TRBJ2-4; 7 bases are a match to TRBD2. The CDR3 extends over 14 amino acids. Germline trimming cut 2 bases from V and 6 bases from J; bases unmatched to any gene: 7. Germline V CDR1 and CDR2: GTSNPN, SVGIG (reference sequence). The CDR3 sequence is CAWSKSGGLNIQYF. The CDR3 nucleotides read TGTGCCTGGAGTAAATCGGGGGGACTAAACATTCAGTACTTC.

This clone was counted only a few times. This sequence joins TRBV2 and TRBJ1-1, with 7 bases fitting TRBD1. Germline lookup yields CDR1 SNHLY and CDR2 FYNNEI. V gave up 7 bases and J gave up 0 bases; unmatched junction bases: 23. This CDR3 is 20 amino acids long. CDR3 sequence: CASTHSGVGTEIGLNTEAFF. The CDR3 DNA follows: TGTGCCAGCACCCACTCTGGGGTGGGGACAGAAATAGGCCTGAACACTGAAGCTTTCTTT.

The chain employs TRBV7-3 and TRBJ2-1; 7 positions match TRBD2. The trim removed 1 base at V and 1 base at J, leaving 1 base unmatched. This CDR3 region has 15 residues. Germline CDR1 and CDR2: SGHTA and FQGTGA. As DNA, the CDR3 is TGTGCCAGCAGCTTAAAAGCGGGATCCTACAATGAGCAGTTCTTC. It translates to CASSLKAGSYNEQFF.

This clone was counted once. The chain links TRBV7-9 to TRBJ2-7; D is perhaps TRBD1 (5 bases). CDR1 and CDR2 from the germline V gene are SEHNR and FQNEAQ (reference sequence). Trimming removed 3 bases at V and 6 bases at J, with 15 bases between. This CDR3 is 14 amino acids long. The CDR3 protein is CASSLGQGVAEQYF. CDR3 DNA: TGTGCCAGCAGCTTGGGCCAGGGTGTAGCCGAGCAGTACTTC.

The CDR3 region is CASSQRAFGDNEQFF. The CDR3 bases are TGTGCCAGCAGCCAGCGGGCTTTCGGGGACAATGAGCAGTTCTTC. The chain uses TRBV11-2 and TRBJ2-1, with D possibly matching TRBD2 (6 bases). Trimming took off 5 bases at V and 5 bases at J, with 16 bases between the two ends. Germline lookup yields CDR1 SGHAT and CDR2 FQNNGV. The CDR3 sequence is 15 residues long.

This clone was counted only a few times. This rearrangement joins TRBV6-5 to TRBJ1-2; TRBD1 matches 8 bases. V was pared by 8 bases and J by 4 bases, with 6 bases of the junction left unmatched. CDR1 MNHEY and CDR2 SVGAGI come from the germline V gene. This CDR3 is built from 13 residues. The CDR3, as DNA: TGTGCCAGCCGAGGGACAGGACTCTATGGCTACACCTTC. Protein product: CASRGTGLYGYTF.

This clone was seen just once. This chain connects TRBV27 to TRBJ2-7; the match to TRBD1 covers 9 bases. The CDR3 totals 15 residues. Germline V gives CDR1 MNHEY, CDR2 SMNVEV (reference sequence). V lost 5 bases to trimming and J lost 4 bases; unmatched junction nucleotides: 9. For the CDR3, the DNA is TGTGCCAGCAGTGAGCTATCGACAGGGGGGTACGAGCAGTACTTC. Translated: CASSELSTGGYEQYF.

In this sample, this clone turned up once. The J gene is TRBJ1-4, the V gene TRBV5-1; TRBD1 matches 8 bases. CDR1 is SGHRS and CDR2 is YFSETQ in the germline V gene. The CDR3 length is 14 residues. The ends lost 4 bases at V and 10 bases at J; junction bases unmatched: 9. DNA for the CDR3: TGCGCCAGCAGCCCCTCGGACAGGGAAGGAAAACTGTTTTTT. This translates into CASSPSDREGKLFF.

The V and J genes are TRBV5-1 and TRBJ2-7; TRBD1 aligns across 9 bases. V dropped 4 bases and J dropped 5; count of bases not matched to a gene: 7. Germline CDR1 SGHRS, CDR2 YFSETQ. The CDR3 extends over 14 amino acids. The CDR3 nucleotides are TGCGCCAGCAGCCTGACAGGGGGTACCAACGAGCAGTACTTC. Its protein is CASSLTGGTNEQYF. The entire variable domain, with the rest obtained from reference TRBV5-1 and TRBJ2-7, is as follows: KAGVTQTPRYLIKTRGQQVTLSCSPISGHRSVSWYQQTPGQGLQFLFEYFSETQRNKGNFPGRFSGRQFSNSRSEMNVSTLELGDSALYLCASSLTGGTNEQYFGPGTRLTVT.

This clone occurred once. This rearrangement joins TRBV4-1 to TRBJ1-3; D is unresolved. The CDR3 totals 16 residues. The ends were cut back, 2 bases at V and 0 bases at J, with 11 bases in the middle. Germline-derived CDR1 and CDR2 are MGHRA and YSYEKL. CDR3 residues: CASSQPTLDSGNTIYF. The CDR3 coding sequence is TGCGCCAGCAGCCAACCGACCCTAGACTCTGGAAACACCATATATTTT.

V usage is TRBV7-3 and J usage is TRBJ2-7; D possibly corresponds to TRBD1 (8 bases). CDR1 is SGHTA and CDR2 is FQGTGA in the germline V gene. V was shortened by 5 bases and J by 7 bases, with 12 bases between the two germline ends. CDR3 size: 12 residues. The chain's CDR3 is CASSTQGGEQYF. DNA for the CDR3: TGTGCCAGCAGCACACAGGGGGGGGAGCAGTACTTC.

The rearrangement uses TRBV10-1 and TRBJ2-2; the match to TRBD1 covers 8 bases. The length of the CDR3 is 15 residues. Germline V gene data show CDR1 as WNHNN and CDR2 as SYGVQD (reference sequence). V lost 5 bases, J lost 4 bases, and 6 bases stayed unmatched. The CDR3 nucleotides read TGCGCCAGCAGTCCCGGGACAGGACCCACCGGGGAGCTGTTTTTT. This gives the protein CASSPGTGPTGELFF.

V gene TRBV30 combines with J gene TRBJ1-2; TRBD1 matches at 8 bases. V trimming: 1 base; J trimming: 7 bases; junction bases outside the gene matches: 5. This CDR3 has 13 residues. The germline V gene encodes CDR1 GTSNPN and CDR2 SVGIG (reference sequence). The CDR3 protein is CAWSANGQGGYTF. The CDR3 DNA sequence: TGTGCCTGGAGTGCAAATGGACAGGGTGGCTACACCTTC.

This clone appeared once. This rearrangement joins TRBV19 to TRBJ2-1; 12 positions agree with TRBD2. With V trimmed by 5 bases and J by 5 bases, 7 bases remained unmatched. The CDR3 loop spans 16 amino acids. The germline gives CDR1 LNHDA, CDR2 SQIVND (reference sequence). The DNA for the CDR3 is TGTGCCAGTAGTGCGACGCTAGCGGGGGGGGACAATGAGCAGTTCTTC. Residues: CASSATLAGGDNEQFF.

The genes are TRBV15 and TRBJ2-2, with 7 positions matching TRBD2. V was clipped by 1 base and J by 6 bases; unmatched bases: 8. CDR3 length: 16 residues. Germline V lookup: CDR1 LNHNV, CDR2 YYDKDF (reference sequence). The DNA of the CDR3 is TGTGCCACCAGCAGAGGGGGGGGTTTCGTGCCCGGGGAGCTGTTTTTT. Translating gives CATSRGGGFVPGELFF.

Note on this clone: Mismatch with germline at one junction end may stem from a read error. In the same sample, other DNA sequences code for this CDR3. This sequence joins TRBV9 and TRBJ1-6, with D perhaps matching TRBD1 (6 bases). Germline CDR1 reads SGDLS; CDR2 reads YYNGEE. This CDR3 has 14 residues. The CDR3 reads CASSPDRSNSPLHF. The CDR3, as DNA: TGTGCCAGCAGCCCGGACAGAAGCAATTCCCCCCTCCACTTT.